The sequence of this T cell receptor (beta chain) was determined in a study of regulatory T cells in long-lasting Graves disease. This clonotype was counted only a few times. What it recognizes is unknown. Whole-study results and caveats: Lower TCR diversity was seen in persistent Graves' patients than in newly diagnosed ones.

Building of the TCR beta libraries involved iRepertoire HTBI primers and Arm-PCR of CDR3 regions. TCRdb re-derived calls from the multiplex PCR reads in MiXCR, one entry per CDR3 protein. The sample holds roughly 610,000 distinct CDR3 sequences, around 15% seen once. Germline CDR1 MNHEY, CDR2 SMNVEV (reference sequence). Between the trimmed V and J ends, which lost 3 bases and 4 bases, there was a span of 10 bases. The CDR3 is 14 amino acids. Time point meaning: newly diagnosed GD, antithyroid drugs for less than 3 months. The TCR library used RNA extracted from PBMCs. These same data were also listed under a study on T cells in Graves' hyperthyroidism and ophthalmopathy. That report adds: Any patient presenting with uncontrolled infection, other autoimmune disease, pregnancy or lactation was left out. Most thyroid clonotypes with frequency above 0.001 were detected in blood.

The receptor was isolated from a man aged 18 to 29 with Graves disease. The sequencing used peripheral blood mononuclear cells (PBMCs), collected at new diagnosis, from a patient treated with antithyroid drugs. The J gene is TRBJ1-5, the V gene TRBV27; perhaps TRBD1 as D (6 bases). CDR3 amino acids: CASSFRQVNQPQHF. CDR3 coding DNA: TGTGCCAGCAGTTTTCGACAGGTTAATCAGCCCCAGCATTTT.